Sequencing of this T cell receptor beta chain was carried out in a study of shared clonotypes between healthy human individuals. About this clone: Antigen: not known.

Findings and caveats of the study: Against clonotypes common to all four donors, non-shared ones had lower generation probabilities.

Produced via immunoSEQ multiplex PCR; TCRdb's table is partial and in-frame only. The table records 1,100,000 or so clones, approximately 80% of them present only once. The TCR sequence derives from a man aged 18 to 30 in good health. Some clones in this sample may be carry-over from other donors' samples. Sample: memory CD4+ T cells from PBMCs. Stated subset: CD45RA-negative fraction.

In DNA form, the CDR3 reads TGTGCCAGCAGTGAATCCCAGGGCCCTAACAATGAGCAGTTCTTC. Its translation is CASSESQGPNNEQFF. V and J are TRBV6-1 and TRBJ2-1; D might be TRBD1 (5 bases). The CDR3 consists of 15 residues. Germline V gene lookup returns CDR1 MNHNS and CDR2 SASEGT. V gave up 2 bases and J gave up 5 bases, with 13 bases separating them.